One and the same sample provided the 13 T cell receptor beta chains below, sequenced in a study of blood T cell repertoires in COVID-19. Method: immunoSEQ multiplex PCR; TCRdb's copy keeps in-frame clones and lacks some. The sample holds roughly 340,000 clones, over 75% seen once. Input material: PBMCs or T cells enriched from blood (not recorded which). Receptor source: a man aged 35 to 55 in a cohort exposed to, infected with or recovered from COVID-19 (not recorded which).

This chain links TRBV25-1 with TRBJ1-1; D is undetermined. This CDR3 comprises 13 residues. Germline V gene data show CDR1 as MGHDK and CDR2 as SYGVNS. The V gene lost 6 bases and the J gene lost 3 bases, with 11 bases spanning the gap. The DNA of the CDR3 is TGTGCCAGCAGAGCTCAGGAGGACACTGAAGCTTTCTTT. It yields the protein CASRAQEDTEAFF. The whole variable domain, remainder taken from reference TRBV25-1 and TRBJ1-1, is EADIYQTPRYLVIGTGKKITLECSQTMGHDKMYWYQQDPGMELHLIHYSYGVNSTEKGDLSSESTVSRIRTEHFPLTLESARPSHTSQYLCASRAQEDTEAFFGQGTRLTVV.

V usage is TRBV14 and J usage is TRBJ2-5; 7 bases map to TRBD2. The V and J ends lost 1 base and 5 bases, in that order; junction bases with no gene match: 19. Germline V gene sequence: CDR1 SGHDN, CDR2 FVKESK. This CDR3 is built from 19 residues. CDR3: CASSQGLGGRAQLTETQYF. The CDR3 DNA reads TGTGCCAGCAGCCAAGGGCTCGGGGGGAGGGCTCAACTCACCGAGACCCAGTACTTC.

The chain joins TRBV3-1 (or the pseudogene TRBV3-2) to TRBJ2-1; tentatively, D is TRBD1 (6 bases). With 7 bases removed from V and 2 bases from J, the gap between germline ends came to 15 bases. This CDR3 is 15 amino acids long. Germline CDR1 is LGHDT and CDR2 is YNNKEL (reference sequence). CDR3 nucleotides: TGTGCCAGCAATCTACAGGGCAAAACCTACAATGAGCAGTTCTTC. It yields the protein CASNLQGKTYNEQFF.

The rearrangement links TRBV5-1 to TRBJ1-2; 8 bases are shared with TRBD1. CDR3 length: 14 residues. Germline loops: CDR1 SGHRS, CDR2 YFSETQ. The V segment lost 5 bases and the J segment 0 bases; nucleotides outside the gene matches: 3. The CDR3 spells CASSRGQANYGYTF. In nucleotides, the CDR3 is TGCGCCAGCAGTCGGGGACAGGCTAACTATGGCTACACCTTC.

The chain links TRBV6-6 to TRBJ1-5, with 7 bases aligning to TRBD1. The CDR3 sequence is 14 residues long. In germline, CDR1 is MNHNY, CDR2 SVGAGI (reference sequence). Trimming cost V 4 bases and J 5 bases; bases outside gene matches: 5. CDR3 loop: CASSSDRYYQPQHF. In nucleotides, the CDR3 is TGTGCCAGCAGTTCGGACAGGTACTATCAGCCCCAGCATTTT.

This chain joins TRBV27 and TRBJ1-2; 7 bases fit TRBD1. This CDR3 comprises 14 residues. V lost 6 bases, J lost 4 bases, and 8 bases stayed unmatched. Germline lookup yields CDR1 MNHEY and CDR2 SMNVEV (reference sequence). CDR3 protein: CASSARTGGYGYTF. The DNA for the CDR3 is TGTGCCAGCAGCGCTCGGACAGGCGGCTATGGCTACACCTTC.

This chain uses TRBV7-6 with TRBJ2-3, with 9 bases identical to TRBD1. V lost 7 bases to trimming and J lost 2 bases; unmatched junction nucleotides: 10. CDR3 length: 16 amino acids. Germline V gene sequence: CDR1 SGHVS, CDR2 FNYEAQ. CDR3 protein: CASTSRGQGITDTQYF. CDR3 in DNA: TGTGCCAGCACCTCCCGCGGACAGGGGATCACAGATACGCAGTATTTT.

The chain recombines TRBV9 with TRBJ2-1; D is undetermined. Germline V gives CDR1 SGDLS, CDR2 YYNGEE. This CDR3 is 16 amino acids long. Trimming removed 1 base from V and 0 bases from J, with 11 bases in between. CDR3 amino acids: CASSVLGLSSYNEQFF. The CDR3 coding sequence is TGTGCCAGCAGCGTACTCGGGTTAAGCTCCTACAATGAGCAGTTCTTC.

In this sample, this clone turned up once. The J gene is TRBJ1-4, the V gene TRBV28; TRBD1 agrees at 7 bases. Trimming removed 2 bases from V and 7 bases from J; junction bases left unmatched: 4. The CDR3 sequence is 14 residues long. CDR1 and CDR2 (germline): MDHEN, SYDVKM. The CDR3 sequence is CASSLADRPEKLFF. The CDR3 nucleotides read TGTGCCAGCAGTTTAGCGGACAGGCCTGAAAAACTGTTTTTT. Filled out from reference TRBV28 and TRBJ1-4, the complete variable domain reads DVKVTQSSRYLVKRTGEKVFLECVQDMDHENMFWYRQDPGLGLRLIYFSYDVKMKEKGDIPEGYSVSREKKERFSLILESASTNQTSMYLCASSLADRPEKLFFGSGTQLSVL.

This clone has a single count. The chain employs TRBV28 and TRBJ1-4; the match to TRBD1 covers 7 bases. The length of the CDR3 is 17 residues. J gave up 0 bases and V 2 bases, and 6 bases lay outside the gene matches. Germline assignment: CDR1 MDHEN and CDR2 SYDVKM. CDR3 sequence reads: CASSLRGPGTTNEKLFF. In nucleotides, the CDR3 is TGTGCCAGCAGTTTAAGGGGGCCGGGTACAACTAATGAAAAACTGTTTTTT.

The rearrangement uses TRBV29-1 and TRBJ1-2; 7 nucleotides agree with TRBD1. Germline V lookup: CDR1 SQVTM, CDR2 ANQGSEA. The CDR3 is 14 residues long. Trimming took 6 bases from V and 0 from J; bases not matched to a gene: 7. The CDR3 region has the DNA TGCAGCGTAGTTGGGACAGCTACTAACTATGGCTACACCTTC. This codes for CSVVGTATNYGYTF.

The J gene is TRBJ2-1, the V gene TRBV29-1, with 14 bases that match TRBD2. With V trimmed by 3 bases and J by 6 bases, 4 bases remained unmatched. The CDR3 spans 15 residues. Germline CDR1 SQVTM, CDR2 ANQGSEA. The CDR3 spells CSVEAGTSGGNEQFF. For the CDR3, the DNA is TGCAGCGTTGAGGCTGGGACTAGCGGGGGCAATGAGCAGTTCTTC.

The chain links TRBV27 to TRBJ2-7, with 8 bases matching TRBD2. The CDR3 length is 16 residues. The germline gives CDR1 MNHEY, CDR2 SMNVEV (reference sequence). J lost 6 bases, V lost 3 bases, and 13 bases had no gene match. The CDR3 DNA follows: TGTGCCAGCAGTTTCACTACTGGGACTAGACTCGGCGAGCAGTACTTC. Protein: CASSFTTGTRLGEQYF.